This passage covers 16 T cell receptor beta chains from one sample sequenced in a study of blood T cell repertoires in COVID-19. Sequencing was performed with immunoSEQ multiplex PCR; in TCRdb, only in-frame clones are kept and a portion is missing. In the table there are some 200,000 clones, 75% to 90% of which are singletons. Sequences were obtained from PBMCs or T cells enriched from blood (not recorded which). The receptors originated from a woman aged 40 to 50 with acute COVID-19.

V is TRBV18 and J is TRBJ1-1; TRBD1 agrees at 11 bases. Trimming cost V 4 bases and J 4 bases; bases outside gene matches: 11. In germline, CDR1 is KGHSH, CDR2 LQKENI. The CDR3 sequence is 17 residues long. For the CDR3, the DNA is TGTGCCAGCTCACTTCAACGGACAGGGGGCGCCCCCACTGAAGCTTTCTTT. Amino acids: CASSLQRTGGAPTEAFF.

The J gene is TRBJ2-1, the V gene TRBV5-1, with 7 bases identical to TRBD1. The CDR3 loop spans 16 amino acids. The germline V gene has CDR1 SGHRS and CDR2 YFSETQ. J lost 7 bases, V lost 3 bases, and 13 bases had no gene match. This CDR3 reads CASSSLQGSKGNEQFF. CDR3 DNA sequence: TGCGCCAGCAGCTCCTTACAGGGGTCCAAGGGAAATGAGCAGTTCTTC.

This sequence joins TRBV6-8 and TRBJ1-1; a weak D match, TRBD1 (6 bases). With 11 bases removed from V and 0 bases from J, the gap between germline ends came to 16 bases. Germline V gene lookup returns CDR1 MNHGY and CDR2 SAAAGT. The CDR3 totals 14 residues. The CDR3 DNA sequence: TGTGCCGACGTCCCAGGGGCCCTGAACACTGAAGCTTTCTTT. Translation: CADVPGALNTEAFF.

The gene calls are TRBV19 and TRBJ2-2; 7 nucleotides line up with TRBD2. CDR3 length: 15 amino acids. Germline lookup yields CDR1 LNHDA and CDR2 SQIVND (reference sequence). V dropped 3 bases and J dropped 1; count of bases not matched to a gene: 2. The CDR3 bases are TGTGCCAGTAGTATCGGGGGGATGAACACCGGGGAGCTGTTTTTT. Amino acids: CASSIGGMNTGELFF.

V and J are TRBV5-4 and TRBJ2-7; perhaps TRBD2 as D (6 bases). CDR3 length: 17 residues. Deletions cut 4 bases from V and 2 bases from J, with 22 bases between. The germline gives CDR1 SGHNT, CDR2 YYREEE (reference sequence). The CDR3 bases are TGTGCCAGCAGCCCCAACCAGGAGGGCCCCTTTCCCTACGAGCAGTACGTC. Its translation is CASSPNQEGPFPYEQYV.

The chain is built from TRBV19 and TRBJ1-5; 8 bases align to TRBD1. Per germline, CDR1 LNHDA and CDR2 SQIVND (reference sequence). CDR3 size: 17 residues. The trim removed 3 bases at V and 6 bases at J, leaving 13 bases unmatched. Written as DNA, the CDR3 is TGTGCCAGTAGTATCCGTCGTCCGACAGGGGAGGGTCAGCCCCAGCATTTT. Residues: CASSIRRPTGEGQPQHF.

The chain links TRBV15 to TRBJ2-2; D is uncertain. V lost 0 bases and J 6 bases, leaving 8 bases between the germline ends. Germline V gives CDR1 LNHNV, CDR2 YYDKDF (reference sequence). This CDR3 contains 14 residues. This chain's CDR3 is CATSRDSGPGELFF. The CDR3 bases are TGTGCCACCAGCAGAGATTCGGGTCCCGGGGAGCTGTTTTTT.

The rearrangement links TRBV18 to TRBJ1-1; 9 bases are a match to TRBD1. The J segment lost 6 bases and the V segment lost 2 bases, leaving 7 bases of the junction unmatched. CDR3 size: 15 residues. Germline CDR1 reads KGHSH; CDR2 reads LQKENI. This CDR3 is CASSPRDRGESEAFF. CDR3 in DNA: TGTGCCAGCTCACCAAGAGACAGGGGGGAGTCTGAAGCTTTCTTT.

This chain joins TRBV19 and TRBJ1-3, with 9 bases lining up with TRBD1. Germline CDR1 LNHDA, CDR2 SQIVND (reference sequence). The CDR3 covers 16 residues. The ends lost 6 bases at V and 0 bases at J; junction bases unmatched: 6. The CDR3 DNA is TGTGCCAGTAGCCGACAGGGGGTGCTCTCTGGAAACACCATATATTTT. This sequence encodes CASSRQGVLSGNTIYF.

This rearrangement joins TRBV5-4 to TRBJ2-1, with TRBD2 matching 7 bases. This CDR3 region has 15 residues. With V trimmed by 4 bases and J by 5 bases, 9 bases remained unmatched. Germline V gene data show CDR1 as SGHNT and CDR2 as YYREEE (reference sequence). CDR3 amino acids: CASSSQGGLNNEQFF. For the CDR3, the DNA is TGTGCCAGCAGCAGTCAGGGAGGGTTGAACAATGAGCAGTTCTTC.

The CDR3 region is CASSFYRGHVNQPQHF. CDR3 DNA: TGTGCCAGCAGCTTCTACAGGGGGCATGTCAATCAGCCCCAGCATTTT. The chain recombines TRBV7-8 with TRBJ1-5; 9 bases map to TRBD1. The V gene end was trimmed by 3 bases and the J gene end by 3 bases; junction bases not matched to a gene: 6. CDR1 and CDR2 from the germline V gene are SGHVS and FQNEAQ. This CDR3 is built from 16 residues.

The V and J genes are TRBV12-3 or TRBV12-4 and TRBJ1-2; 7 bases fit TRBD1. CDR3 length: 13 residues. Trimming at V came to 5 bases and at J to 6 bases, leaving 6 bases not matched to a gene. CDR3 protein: CASSAGTAHGYTF. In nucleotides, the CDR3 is TGTGCCAGCAGTGCCGGGACAGCTCATGGCTACACCTTC.

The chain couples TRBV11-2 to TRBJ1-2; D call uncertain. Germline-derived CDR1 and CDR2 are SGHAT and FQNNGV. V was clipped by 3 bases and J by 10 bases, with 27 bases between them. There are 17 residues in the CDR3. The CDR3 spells CASSLGERAYKGRDYTF. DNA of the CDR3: TGTGCCAGCAGCTTGGGAGAAAGGGCTTATAAGGGCCGCGACTACACCTTC. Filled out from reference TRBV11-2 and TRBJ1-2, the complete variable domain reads EAGVAQSPRYKIIEKRQSVAFWCNPISGHATLYWYQQILGQGPKLLIQFQNNGVVDDSQLPKDRFSAERLKGVDSTLKIQPAKLEDSAVYLCASSLGERAYKGRDYTFGSGTRLTVV.

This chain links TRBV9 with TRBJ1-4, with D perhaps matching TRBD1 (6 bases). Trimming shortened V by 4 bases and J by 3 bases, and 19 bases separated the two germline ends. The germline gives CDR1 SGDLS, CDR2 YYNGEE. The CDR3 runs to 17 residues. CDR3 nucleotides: TGTGCCAGCAGCAGGTCGGTACGGGGGGCGGCTAATGAAAAACTGTTTTTT. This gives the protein CASSRSVRGAANEKLFF.

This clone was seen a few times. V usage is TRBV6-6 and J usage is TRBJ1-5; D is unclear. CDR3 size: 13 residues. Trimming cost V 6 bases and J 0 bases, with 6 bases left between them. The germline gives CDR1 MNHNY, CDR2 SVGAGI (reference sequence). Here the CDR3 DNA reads TGTGCCAGCAGCCAGGATAGCAATCAGCCCCAGCATTTT. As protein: CASSQDSNQPQHF.

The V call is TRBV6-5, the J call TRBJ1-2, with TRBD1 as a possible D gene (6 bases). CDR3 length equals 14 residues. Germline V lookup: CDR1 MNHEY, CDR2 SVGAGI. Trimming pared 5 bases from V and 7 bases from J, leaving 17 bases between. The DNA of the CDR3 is TGTGCCAGCAGTCCGCGACAGGCTGGGAGTGGCTACACCTTC. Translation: CASSPRQAGSGYTF.